This T cell receptor (beta chain) emerged from a study of molecular identifiers for immune sequencing clone quantification. The wider study: Five aliquots were made in replicates from the RNA of 20,000 or 100,000 naive CD8 cells, and four were sequenced.

One entry per CDR3 protein, called by TCRdb with MiXCR from the PCR reads. The data contain tens of thousands of distinct CDR3 sequences, about 18% of them seen just once; the ten biggest clones take up roughly 7%. This clonotype was detected ten times or more. The CDR3 sequence is 19 residues long. Germline V gene lookup returns CDR1 SEHNR and CDR2 FQNEAQ (reference sequence). V trimming: 4 bases; J trimming: 0 bases; junction bases outside the gene matches: 7. The authors sorted naive CD8 T cells as CD8+CD4-CCR7+CD45RA+. Sequenced material: naive CD8+ T cells from blood, with Jurkat cell RNA spiked in. As for subset: FACS-sorted CD8+CD4-CCR7+CD45RA+ naive T cells. The chain joins TRBV7-9 to TRBJ2-2; 14 nucleotides agree with TRBD2. The source is a human donor in good health. Some libraries in this study had Jurkat cell RNA spiked in. The CDR3 here is CASSSSGTSGSPNTGELFF. In DNA, the CDR3 is TGTGCCAGCAGCTCCTCCGGGACTAGCGGGAGCCCGAACACCGGGGAGCTGTTTTTT.